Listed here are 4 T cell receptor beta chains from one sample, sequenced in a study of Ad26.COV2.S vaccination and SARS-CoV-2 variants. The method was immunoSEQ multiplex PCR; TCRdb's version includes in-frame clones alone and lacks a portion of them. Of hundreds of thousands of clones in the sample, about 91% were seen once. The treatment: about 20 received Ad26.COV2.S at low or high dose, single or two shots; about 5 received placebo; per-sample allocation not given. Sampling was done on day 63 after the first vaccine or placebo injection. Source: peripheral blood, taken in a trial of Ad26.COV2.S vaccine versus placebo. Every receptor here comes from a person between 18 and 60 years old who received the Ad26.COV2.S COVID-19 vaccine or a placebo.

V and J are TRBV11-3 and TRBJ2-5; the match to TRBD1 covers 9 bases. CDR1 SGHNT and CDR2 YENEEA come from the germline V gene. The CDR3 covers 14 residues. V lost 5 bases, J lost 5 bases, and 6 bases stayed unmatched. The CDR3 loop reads CASSKNRGLETQYF. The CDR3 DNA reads TGTGCCAGCAGCAAAAACAGGGGGCTGGAGACCCAGTACTTC.

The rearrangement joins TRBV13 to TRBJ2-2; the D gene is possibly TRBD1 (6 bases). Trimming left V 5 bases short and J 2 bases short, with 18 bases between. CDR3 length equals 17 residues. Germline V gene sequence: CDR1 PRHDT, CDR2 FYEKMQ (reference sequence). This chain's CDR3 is CASSLDRDTNNTGELFF. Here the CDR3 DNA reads TGTGCCAGCAGCCTTGACCGGGACACCAACAACACCGGGGAGCTGTTTTTT. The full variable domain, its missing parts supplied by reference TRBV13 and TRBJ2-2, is AAGVIQSPRHLIKEKRETATLKCYPIPRHDTVYWYQQGPGQDPQFLISFYEKMQSDKGSIPDRFSAQQFSDYHSELNMSSLELGDSALYFCASSLDRDTNNTGELFFGEGSRLTVL.

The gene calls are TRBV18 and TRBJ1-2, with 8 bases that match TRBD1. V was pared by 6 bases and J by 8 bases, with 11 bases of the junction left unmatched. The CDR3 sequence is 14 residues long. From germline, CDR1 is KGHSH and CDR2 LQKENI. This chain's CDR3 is CASSQSRGQEGYTF. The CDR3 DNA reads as TGTGCCAGCTCGCAAAGCAGGGGGCAGGAAGGCTACACCTTC. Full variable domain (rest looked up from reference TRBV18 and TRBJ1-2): NAGVMQNPRHLVRRRGQEARLRCSPMKGHSHVYWYRQLPEEGLKFMVYLQKENIIDESGMPKERFSAEFPKEGPSILRIQQVVRGDSAAYFCASSQSRGQEGYTFGSGTRLTVV.

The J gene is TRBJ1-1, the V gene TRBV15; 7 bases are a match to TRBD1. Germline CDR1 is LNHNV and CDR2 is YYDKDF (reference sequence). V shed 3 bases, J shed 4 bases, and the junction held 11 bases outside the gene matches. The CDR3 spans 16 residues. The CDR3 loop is CATSSGVGQWVTEAFF. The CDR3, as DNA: TGTGCCACCAGCAGTGGGGTGGGACAGTGGGTCACTGAAGCTTTCTTT.